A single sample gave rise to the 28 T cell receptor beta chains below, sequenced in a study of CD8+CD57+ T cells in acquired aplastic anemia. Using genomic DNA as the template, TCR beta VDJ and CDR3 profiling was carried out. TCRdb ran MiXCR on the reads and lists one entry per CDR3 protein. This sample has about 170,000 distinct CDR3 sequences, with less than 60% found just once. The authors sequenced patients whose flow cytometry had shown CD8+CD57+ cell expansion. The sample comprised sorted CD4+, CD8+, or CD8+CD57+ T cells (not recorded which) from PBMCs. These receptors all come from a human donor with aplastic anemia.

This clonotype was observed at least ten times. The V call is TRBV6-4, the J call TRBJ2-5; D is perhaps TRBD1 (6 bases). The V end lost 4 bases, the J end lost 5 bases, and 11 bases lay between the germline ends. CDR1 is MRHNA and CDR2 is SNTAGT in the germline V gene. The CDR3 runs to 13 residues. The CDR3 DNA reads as TGTGCCAGCAGTGCGACAGGCATGGAGACCCAGTACTTC. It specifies CASSATGMETQYF.

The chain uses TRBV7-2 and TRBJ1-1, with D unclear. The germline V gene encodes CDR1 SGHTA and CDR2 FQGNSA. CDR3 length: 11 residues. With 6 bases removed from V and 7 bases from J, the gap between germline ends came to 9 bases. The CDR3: CASRIGSEAFF. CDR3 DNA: TGTGCCAGCAGGATAGGAAGTGAAGCTTTCTTT.

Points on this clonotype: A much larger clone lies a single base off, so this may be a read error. CDR3 sequence reads: CGSSSGLTTGELFF. The CDR3 DNA reads as TGTGGCAGCAGTTCGGGGCTGACGACCGGGGAGCTGTTTTTT. The chain recombines TRBV12-3 or TRBV12-4 with TRBJ2-2, with D perhaps being TRBD1 or TRBD2 (5 bases each). The CDR3 spans 14 residues.

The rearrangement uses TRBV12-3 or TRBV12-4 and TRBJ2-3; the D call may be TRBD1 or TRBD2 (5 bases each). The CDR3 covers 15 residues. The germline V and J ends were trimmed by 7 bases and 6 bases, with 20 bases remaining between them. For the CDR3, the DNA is TGTGCCAGCACCCCTGGGGGAAACACCTCCGATACGCAGTATTTT. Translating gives CASTPGGNTSDTQYF.

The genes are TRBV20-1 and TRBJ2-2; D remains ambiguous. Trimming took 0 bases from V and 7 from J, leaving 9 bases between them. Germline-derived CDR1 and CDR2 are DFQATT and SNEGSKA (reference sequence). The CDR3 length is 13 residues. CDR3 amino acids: CSARDPRFGELFF. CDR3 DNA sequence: TGCAGTGCTAGAGACCCACGTTTCGGGGAGCTGTTTTTT.

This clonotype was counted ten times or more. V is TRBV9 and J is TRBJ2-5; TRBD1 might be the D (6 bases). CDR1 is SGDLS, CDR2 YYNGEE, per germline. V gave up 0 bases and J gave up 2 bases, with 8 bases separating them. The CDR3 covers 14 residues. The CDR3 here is CASSVGTVQETQYF. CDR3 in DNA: TGTGCCAGCAGCGTAGGGACAGTTCAAGAGACCCAGTACTTC. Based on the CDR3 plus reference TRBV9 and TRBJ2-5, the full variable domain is DSGVTQTPKHLITATGQRVTLRCSPRSGDLSVYWYQQSLDQGLQFLIQYYNGEERAKGNILERFSAQQFPDLHSELNLSSLELGDSALYFCASSVGTVQETQYFGPGTRLLVL.

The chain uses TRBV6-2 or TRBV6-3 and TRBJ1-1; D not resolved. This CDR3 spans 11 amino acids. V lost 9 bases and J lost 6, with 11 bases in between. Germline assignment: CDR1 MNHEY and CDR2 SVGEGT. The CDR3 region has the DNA TGTGCCAGTTCAGGAGGGCCTGAAGCTTTCTTT. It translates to CASSGGPEAFF.

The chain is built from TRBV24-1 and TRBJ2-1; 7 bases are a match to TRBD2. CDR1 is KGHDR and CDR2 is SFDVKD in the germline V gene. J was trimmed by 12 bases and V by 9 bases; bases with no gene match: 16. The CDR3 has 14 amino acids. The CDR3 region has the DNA TGTGCCACCCAGAGCGGGGACGGGGGGTTTGTGCAGTTCTTC. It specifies CATQSGDGGFVQFF.

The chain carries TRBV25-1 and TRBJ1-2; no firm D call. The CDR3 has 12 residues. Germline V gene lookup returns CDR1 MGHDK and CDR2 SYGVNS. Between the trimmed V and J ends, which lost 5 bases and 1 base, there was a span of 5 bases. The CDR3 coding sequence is TGTGCCAGCAGTCCGGATAACTATGGCTACACCTTC. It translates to CASSPDNYGYTF.

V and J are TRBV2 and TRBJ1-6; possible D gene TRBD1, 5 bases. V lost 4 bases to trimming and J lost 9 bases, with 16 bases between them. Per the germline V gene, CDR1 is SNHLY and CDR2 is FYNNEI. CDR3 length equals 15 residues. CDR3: CASSGSQGVASPLHF. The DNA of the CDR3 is TGTGCCAGCAGTGGATCTCAGGGAGTGGCTTCACCCCTCCACTTT.

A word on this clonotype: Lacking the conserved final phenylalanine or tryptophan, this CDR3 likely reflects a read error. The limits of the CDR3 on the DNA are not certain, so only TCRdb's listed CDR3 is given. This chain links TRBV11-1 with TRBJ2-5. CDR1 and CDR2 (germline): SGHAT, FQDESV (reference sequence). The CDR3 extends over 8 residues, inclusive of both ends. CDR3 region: CASSFWLR.

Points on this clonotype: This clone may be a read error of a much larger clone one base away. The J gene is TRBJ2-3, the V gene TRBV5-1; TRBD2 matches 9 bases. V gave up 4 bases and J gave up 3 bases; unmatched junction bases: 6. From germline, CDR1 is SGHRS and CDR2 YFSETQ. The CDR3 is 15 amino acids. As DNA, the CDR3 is TGCGCCAGCAGCCTCCCTAGCGGGGAGACAGATACGCAGTATTTT. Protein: CASSLPSGETDTQYF.

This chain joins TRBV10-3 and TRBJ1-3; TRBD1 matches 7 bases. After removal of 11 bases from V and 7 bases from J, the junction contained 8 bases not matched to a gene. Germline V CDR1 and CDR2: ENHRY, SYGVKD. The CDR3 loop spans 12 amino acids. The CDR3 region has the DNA TGTGCCGTCAACAGGGGAAAGAACACCATATATTTT. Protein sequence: CAVNRGKNTIYF.

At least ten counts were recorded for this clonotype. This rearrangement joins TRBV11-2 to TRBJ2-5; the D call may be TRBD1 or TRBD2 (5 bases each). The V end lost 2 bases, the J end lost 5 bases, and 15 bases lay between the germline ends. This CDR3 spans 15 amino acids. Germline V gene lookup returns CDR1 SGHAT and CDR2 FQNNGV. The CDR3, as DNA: TGTGCCAGCAGCTTATATTACGGGGCAGGGGAGACCCAGTACTTC. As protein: CASSLYYGAGETQYF.

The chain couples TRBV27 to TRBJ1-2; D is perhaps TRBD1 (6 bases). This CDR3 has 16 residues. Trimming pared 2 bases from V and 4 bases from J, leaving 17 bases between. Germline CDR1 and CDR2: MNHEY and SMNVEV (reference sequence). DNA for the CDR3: TGTGCCAGCAGTTTAGGGCCCTGGCGGGACATCTATGGCTACACCTTC. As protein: CASSLGPWRDIYGYTF.

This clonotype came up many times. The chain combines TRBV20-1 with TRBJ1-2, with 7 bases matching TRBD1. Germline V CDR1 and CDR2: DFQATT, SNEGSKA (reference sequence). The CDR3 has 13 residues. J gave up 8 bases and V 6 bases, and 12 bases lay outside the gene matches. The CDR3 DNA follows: TGCAGTGCGAACAGGGGACATGCCTACGGCTACACCTTC. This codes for CSANRGHAYGYTF.

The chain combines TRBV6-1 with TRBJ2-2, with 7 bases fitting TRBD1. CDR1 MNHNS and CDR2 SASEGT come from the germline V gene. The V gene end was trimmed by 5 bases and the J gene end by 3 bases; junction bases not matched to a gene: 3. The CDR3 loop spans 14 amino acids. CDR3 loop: CASSRTGDTGELFF. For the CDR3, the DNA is TGTGCCAGCAGTAGGACAGGAGACACCGGGGAGCTGTTTTTT.

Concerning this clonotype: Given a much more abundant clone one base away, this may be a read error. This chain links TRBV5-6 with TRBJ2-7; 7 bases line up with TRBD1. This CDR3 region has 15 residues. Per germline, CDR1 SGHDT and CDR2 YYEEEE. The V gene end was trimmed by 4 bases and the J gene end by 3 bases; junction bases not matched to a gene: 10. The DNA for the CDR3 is TGTGCCAGCAGCCAAGGGACAGCGAGCTTCTACGAGCAGTACTTC. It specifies CASSQGTASFYEQYF.

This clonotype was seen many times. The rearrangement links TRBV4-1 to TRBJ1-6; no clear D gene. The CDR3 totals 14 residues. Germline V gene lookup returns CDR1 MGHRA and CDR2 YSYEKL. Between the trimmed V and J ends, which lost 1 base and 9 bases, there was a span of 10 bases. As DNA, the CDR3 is TGCGCCAGCAGCCAAGTGAATAACCGTTCACCCCTCCACTTT. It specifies CASSQVNNRSPLHF.

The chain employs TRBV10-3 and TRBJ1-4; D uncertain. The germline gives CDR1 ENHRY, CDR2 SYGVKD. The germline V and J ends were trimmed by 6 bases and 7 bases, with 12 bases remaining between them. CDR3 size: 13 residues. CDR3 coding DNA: TGTGCCATCAGACGGGGTCGTGGTGAAAAACTGTTTTTT. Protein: CAIRRGRGEKLFF.

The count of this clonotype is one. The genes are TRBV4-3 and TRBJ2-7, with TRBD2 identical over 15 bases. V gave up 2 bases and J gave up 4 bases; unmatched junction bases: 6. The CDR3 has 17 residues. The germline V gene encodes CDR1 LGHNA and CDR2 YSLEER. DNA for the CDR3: TGCGCCAGCAGCCAAAGGGGACTAGCGGGGGGTAGGTACGAGCAGTACTTC. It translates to CASSQRGLAGGRYEQYF.

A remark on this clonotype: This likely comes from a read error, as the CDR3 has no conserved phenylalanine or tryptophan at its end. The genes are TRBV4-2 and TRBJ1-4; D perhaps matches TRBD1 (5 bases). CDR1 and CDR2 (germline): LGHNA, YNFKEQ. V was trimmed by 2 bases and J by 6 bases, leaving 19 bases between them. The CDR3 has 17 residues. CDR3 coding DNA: TGTGCCAGCAGCCAACGGGACTCGATGTGGACCGATGAAAAACTGTTTTCT. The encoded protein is CASSQRDSMWTDEKLFS.

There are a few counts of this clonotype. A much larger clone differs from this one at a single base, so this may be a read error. CDR3 nucleotide sequence: TGTGCCAGCAGCCACCGCCACAGTAATGGAAAACTGTTTTTT. Translated: CASSHRHSNGKLFF. The genes are TRBV7-9 and TRBJ1-4; D is unclear. The germline gives CDR1 SEHNR, CDR2 FQNEAQ (reference sequence). This CDR3 contains 14 residues.

DNA of the CDR3: TGCGCCAGCAGCTTGGCGCGTATTAGGGGGCACGAGCAGTACTTC. Translating gives CASSLARIRGHEQYF. The V gene is TRBV5-1, the J gene TRBJ2-7, with 7 bases that match TRBD1. This CDR3 region has 15 residues. Germline loops: CDR1 SGHRS, CDR2 YFSETQ. V dropped 0 bases and J dropped 5; count of bases not matched to a gene: 8.

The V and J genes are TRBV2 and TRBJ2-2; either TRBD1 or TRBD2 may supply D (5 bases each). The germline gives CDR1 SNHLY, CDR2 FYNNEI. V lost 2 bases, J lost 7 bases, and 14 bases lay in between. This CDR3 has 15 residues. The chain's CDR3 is CASSERTGAGGELFF. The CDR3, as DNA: TGTGCCAGCAGTGAACGGACTGGGGCGGGCGGGGAGCTGTTTTTT.

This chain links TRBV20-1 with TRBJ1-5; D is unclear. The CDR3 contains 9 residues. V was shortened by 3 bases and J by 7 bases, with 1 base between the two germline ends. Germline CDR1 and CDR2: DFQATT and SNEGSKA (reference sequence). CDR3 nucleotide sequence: TGCAGTGCTAGCCAGCCCCAGCATTTT. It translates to CSASQPQHF.

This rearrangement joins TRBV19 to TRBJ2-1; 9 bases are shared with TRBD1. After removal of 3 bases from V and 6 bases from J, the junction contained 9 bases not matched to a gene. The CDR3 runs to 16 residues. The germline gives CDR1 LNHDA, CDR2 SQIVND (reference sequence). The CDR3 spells CASSIDPGTGTNEQFF. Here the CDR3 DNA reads TGTGCCAGTAGTATTGACCCCGGGACAGGGACCAATGAGCAGTTCTTC. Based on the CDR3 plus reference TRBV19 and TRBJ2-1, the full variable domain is DGGITQSPKYLFRKEGQNVTLSCEQNLNHDAMYWYRQDPGQGLRLIYYSQIVNDFQKGDIAEGYSVSREKKESFPLTVTSAQKNPTAFYLCASSIDPGTGTNEQFFGPGTRLTVL.

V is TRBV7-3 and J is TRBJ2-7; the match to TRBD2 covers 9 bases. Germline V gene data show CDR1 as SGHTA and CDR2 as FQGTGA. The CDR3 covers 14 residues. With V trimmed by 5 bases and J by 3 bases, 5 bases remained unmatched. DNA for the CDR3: TGTGCCAGCAGCGTCCGACTAGCGGACTACGAGCAGTACTTC. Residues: CASSVRLADYEQYF.